One sample yielded the 9 T cell receptor beta chains listed below, sequenced in a study of blood T cell repertoires in COVID-19. Using immunoSEQ multiplex PCR, the repertoire was profiled, and TCRdb retains in-frame clones only, with some absent. The sample shows tens of thousands of clones, around nine tenths of them seen only once. The sample comprised peripheral blood. The receptors here all came from a human donor in a cohort sampled during active COVID-19.

Remarks on this clone: Other DNA sequences from this sample encode an identical CDR3 as well. The chain carries TRBV19 and TRBJ2-7; TRBD1 might be the D (6 bases). The CDR3 has 15 residues. V was trimmed by 3 bases and J by 0 bases, leaving 12 bases between them. Germline CDR1 and CDR2: LNHDA and SQIVND (reference sequence). The CDR3 DNA reads TGTGCCAGTAGTATTGAGACAGGTTCCTCCTACGAGCAGTACTTC. This codes for CASSIETGSSYEQYF.

This chain connects TRBV7-6 to TRBJ1-5; D unclear. The CDR3 is 13 residues long. Germline V CDR1 and CDR2: SGHVS, FNYEAQ. V was trimmed by 9 bases and J by 1 base, leaving 10 bases between them. The CDR3 reads CASSGVSNQPQHF. The CDR3 nucleotides read TGTGCCAGTTCGGGAGTCAGCAATCAGCCCCAGCATTTT.

This clone was recorded once. V is TRBV7-6 and J is TRBJ2-7; perhaps TRBD2 as D (6 bases). Per germline, CDR1 SGHVS and CDR2 FNYEAQ. There are 16 residues in the CDR3. Trimming took 4 bases from V and 1 from J, leaving 17 bases between them. The CDR3 here is CASSSGGRDGSYEQYF. In DNA, the CDR3 is TGTGCCAGCAGCTCTGGAGGGCGGGATGGATCCTACGAGCAGTACTTC.

The chain links TRBV19 to TRBJ2-5, with D possibly matching TRBD1 (6 bases). Trimming shortened V by 5 bases and J by 6 bases, and 10 bases separated the two germline ends. Per the germline V gene, CDR1 is LNHDA and CDR2 is SQIVND (reference sequence). The CDR3 is 12 amino acids. The DNA for the CDR3 is TGTGCCAGTAGTGTGACAGGAAAGACCCAGTACTTC. It specifies CASSVTGKTQYF.

The chain is built from TRBV6-6 and TRBJ1-4; TRBD1 aligns across 8 bases. CDR3 length equals 14 residues. Losses at the gene ends were 5 bases for V and 8 bases for J; bases not matched to a gene: 7. The germline gives CDR1 MNHNY, CDR2 SVGAGI (reference sequence). CDR3 bases: TGTGCCAGCAGTGCAGGGGGCTCTTGGGAAAAACTGTTTTTT. Amino acid sequence: CASSAGGSWEKLFF.

This chain connects TRBV5-1 to TRBJ2-5, with 10 bases that match TRBD2. CDR1 is SGHRS, CDR2 YFSETQ, per germline. The length of the CDR3 is 17 residues. V lost 1 base, J lost 5 bases, and 11 bases stayed unmatched. CDR3 sequence reads: CASSLNSASGSMETQYF. The CDR3 bases are TGCGCCAGCAGCTTGAATTCGGCTAGCGGGAGTATGGAGACCCAGTACTTC.

The rearrangement links TRBV2 to TRBJ1-2, with D perhaps matching TRBD1 (5 bases). Trimming left V 5 bases short and J 2 bases short, with 12 bases between. The CDR3 runs to 14 residues. Germline CDR1 SNHLY, CDR2 FYNNEI. This CDR3 reads CASSWDGRNYGYTF. CDR3 in DNA: TGTGCCAGCAGTTGGGACGGGAGGAACTATGGCTACACCTTC.

The gene calls are TRBV5-4 and TRBJ2-2; TRBD1 matches at 8 bases. CDR3 length: 16 residues. Losses at the gene ends were 4 bases for V and 7 bases for J; bases not matched to a gene: 12. Germline CDR1 is SGHNT and CDR2 is YYREEE (reference sequence). The CDR3 reads CASSDTDRGRDGELFF. The CDR3 DNA reads as TGTGCCAGCAGCGATACCGACAGGGGACGGGACGGGGAGCTGTTTTTT.

The chain uses TRBV28 and TRBJ1-4, with TRBD1 as a possible D gene (5 bases). Germline V gene data show CDR1 as MDHEN and CDR2 as SYDVKM. CDR3 size: 14 residues. V was clipped by 5 bases and J by 8 bases, with 15 bases between them. Written as DNA, the CDR3 is TGTGCCAGCAGTCCCCGTTTCAAGGGGGAAAAACTGTTTTTT. This codes for CASSPRFKGEKLFF.